A single T cell receptor (beta chain) is shown here with its context. Its target is not known. The record originates from a study of cytomegalovirus exposure and HLA in healthy donors. The primer mix had 60 Vbeta and 13 Jbeta primers. Libraries were prepared by immunoSEQ multiplex PCR; TCRdb keeps only in-frame clonotypes and omits some of them. The sample holds 170,000 or so clones, roughly 80% seen once. Losses at the gene ends were 0 bases for V and 6 bases for J; bases not matched to a gene: 8. Per germline, CDR1 MGHRA and CDR2 YSYEKL. There are 17 residues in the CDR3. The study, taken as a whole, reports: In a later analysis, an Asian-associated ancestry cluster reportedly showed fewer N-insertions than the roughly 690-donor mean. The classifier reportedly diagnosed cytomegalovirus status with high specificity and sensitivity.

Specimen: PBMCs. This rearrangement joins TRBV4-1 to TRBJ1-6, with 7 nucleotides matching TRBD1. The sequence was collected from a woman in her forties or fifties in good health and CMV-seropositive. As DNA, the CDR3 is TGCGCCAGCAGCCAAGATCTTGACAGGGCCCCTAATTCACCCCTCCACTTT. Translated: CASSQDLDRAPNSPLHF.